In its sample, the clone carrying this T cell receptor beta chain was seen a few times. One entry per CDR3 protein results from TCRdb running MiXCR on the 5' RACE reads. The repertoire has 230,000 or so distinct CDR3 sequences, over 15% of them found once; the top ten carry about a third. CDR1 MDHEN and CDR2 SYDVKM come from the germline V gene. This CDR3 has 15 residues. V was trimmed by 3 bases and J by 0 bases, leaving 10 bases between them. This sample stems from a study of CD8 T cells in ankylosing spondylitis. The chain uses TRBV28 and TRBJ2-3; tentatively, D is TRBD1 (5 bases). Sequenced: blood, either unsorted or a sorted T cell fraction (not recorded which). The source is a male donor with ankylosing spondylitis or in good health (not recorded which). The CDR3 spells CASSFRTWSTDTQYF. DNA for the CDR3: TGTGCCAGCAGTTTTCGGACATGGAGCACAGATACGCAGTATTTT.